In its sample, the clone carrying this T cell receptor beta chain was seen a few times. The antigen remains undetermined. This sample is part of a study of identical twins. Findings and caveats of the study: The authors noted that invariant MAIT and iNKT cells could partly confound zero-insertion analyses. Within monozygotic twins, out-of-frame TCR alpha sharing was underestimated by the models.

TCRdb reanalysed the 5' RACE reads using MiXCR and keeps one entry per CDR3 protein. This sample has 400,000 to 600,000 distinct CDR3 sequences, with 20% to 25% found just once. The CDR3 contains 12 residues. From germline, CDR1 is MGHRA and CDR2 YSYEKL. V shed 3 bases and J shed 5 bases, with 7 bases lying between them. These records were also assigned to another study, of yellow fever vaccine responses in identical twins.

The material sequenced was CD4+ T cells sorted from blood. This clonotype was obtained from a woman younger than 30 in good health. This chain links TRBV4-1 with TRBJ2-5; D call uncertain. The CDR3 spells CASSHLRETQYF. Written as DNA, the CDR3 is TGCGCCAGCAGCCACCTAAGGGAGACCCAGTACTTC.